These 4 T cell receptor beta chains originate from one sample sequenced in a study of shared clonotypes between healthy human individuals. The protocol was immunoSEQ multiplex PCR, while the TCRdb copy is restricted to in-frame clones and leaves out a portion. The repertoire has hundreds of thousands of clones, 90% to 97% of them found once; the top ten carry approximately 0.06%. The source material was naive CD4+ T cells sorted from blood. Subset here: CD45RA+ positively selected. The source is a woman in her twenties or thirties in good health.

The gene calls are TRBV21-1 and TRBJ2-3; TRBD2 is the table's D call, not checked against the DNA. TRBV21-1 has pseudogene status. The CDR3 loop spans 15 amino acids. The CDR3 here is CATLGLAGRTDTQYF. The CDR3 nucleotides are TGTGCCACCTTGGGACTAGCGGGGCGCACAGATACGCAGTATTTT.

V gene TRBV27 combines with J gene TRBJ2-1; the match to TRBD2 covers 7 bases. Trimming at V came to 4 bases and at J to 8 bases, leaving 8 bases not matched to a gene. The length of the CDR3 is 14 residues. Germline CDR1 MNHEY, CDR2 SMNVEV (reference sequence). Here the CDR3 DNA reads TGTGCCAGCAGTTCGCCAGCCCGGGGGGATGAGCAGTTCTTC. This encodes CASSSPARGDEQFF.

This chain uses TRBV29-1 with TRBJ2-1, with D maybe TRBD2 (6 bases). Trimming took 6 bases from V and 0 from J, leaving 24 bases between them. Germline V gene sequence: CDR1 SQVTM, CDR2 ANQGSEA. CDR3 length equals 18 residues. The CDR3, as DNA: TGCAGCGTGGAGGGTCGGGAGACTCGTTCCCACTCCTACAATGAGCAGTTCTTC. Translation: CSVEGRETRSHSYNEQFF.

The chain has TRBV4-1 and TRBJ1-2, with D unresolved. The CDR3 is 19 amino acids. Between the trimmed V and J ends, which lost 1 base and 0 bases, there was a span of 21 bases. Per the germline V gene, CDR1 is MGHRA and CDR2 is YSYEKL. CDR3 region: CASSQGGLGQPRANYGYTF. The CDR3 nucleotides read TGCGCCAGCAGCCAAGGCGGGTTGGGTCAACCCCGGGCTAACTATGGCTACACCTTC.